This entry lists 10 T cell receptor beta chains sequenced from one sample in a study of T-cell memory formation after mild COVID-19. In TCRdb, the 5' RACE reads were re-called with MiXCR into one record per CDR3 protein. The profile shows a few hundred thousand distinct CDR3 sequences, about 16% of them singletons. Sequenced input: PBMCs or a T cell subset sorted from them (not recorded which). These receptors were obtained from a man between 18 and 29 years old who had mild COVID-19 (a few samples of this study predate the infection). Cell type and time point are not known.

This clonotype has more than one count but fewer than ten. V is TRBV6-6 and J is TRBJ1-1; TRBD1 agrees at 9 bases. The CDR3 covers 16 residues. Germline V gene lookup returns CDR1 MNHNY and CDR2 SVGAGI (reference sequence). V lost 0 bases, J lost 2 bases, and 4 bases stayed unmatched. This CDR3 reads CASSYSWGQGNTEAFF. For the CDR3, the DNA is TGTGCCAGCAGTTACTCTTGGGGACAGGGTAACACTGAAGCTTTCTTT.

The sample holds a few counts of this clonotype. This chain links TRBV4-1 with TRBJ1-6; no clear D. Germline V gives CDR1 MGHRA, CDR2 YSYEKL. This CDR3 spans 15 amino acids. V shed 8 bases and J shed 0 bases, with 11 bases lying between them. The CDR3 DNA is TGCGCCAGCGCTCAGGATTTCTCCTATAATTCACCCCTCCACTTT. Amino acid sequence: CASAQDFSYNSPLHF.

In this sample, this clonotype turned up a few times. This chain joins TRBV7-2 and TRBJ2-7, with TRBD1 as a possible D gene (6 bases). This CDR3 has 13 amino acids. Germline loops: CDR1 SGHTA, CDR2 FQGNSA. V was cut by 3 bases and J by 1 base, with 7 bases left in between. The CDR3: CASSLDRSYEQYF. CDR3 nucleotide sequence: TGTGCCAGCAGCTTGGACAGATCCTACGAGCAGTACTTC. Based on the CDR3 plus reference TRBV7-2 and TRBJ2-7, the full variable domain is GAGVSQSPSNKVTEKGKDVELRCDPISGHTALYWYRQSLGQGLEFLIYFQGNSAPDKSGLPSDRFSAERTGGSVSTLTIQRTQQEDSAVYLCASSLDRSYEQYFGPGTRLTVT.

This clonotype was seen more than once but under ten times. The chain couples TRBV4-2 to TRBJ2-2, with TRBD2 matching 10 bases. The V and J ends lost 4 bases and 1 base, in that order; junction bases with no gene match: 3. This CDR3 is 16 amino acids long. Germline CDR1 and CDR2: LGHNA and YNFKEQ. The CDR3 here is CASSPRLAGNTGELFF. As DNA, the CDR3 is TGTGCCAGCAGCCCCCGACTAGCGGGGAACACCGGGGAGCTGTTTTTT.

The V gene is TRBV5-4, the J gene TRBJ2-7; tentatively, D is TRBD1 (6 bases). This CDR3 is 14 amino acids long. Germline loops: CDR1 SGHNT, CDR2 YYREEE (reference sequence). V lost 5 bases and J lost 6, with 18 bases in between. CDR3 nucleotides: TGTGCCAGCAGTTCGAGGACAGAGAACAGCGAGCAGTACGTC. Protein sequence: CASSSRTENSEQYV.

The sample holds a few counts of this clonotype. J is TRBJ2-2 and V is TRBV4-1, with no clear D. This CDR3 spans 15 amino acids. The V gene lost 3 bases and the J gene lost 5 bases, with 13 bases spanning the gap. Germline V lookup: CDR1 MGHRA, CDR2 YSYEKL. The CDR3 loop is CASSQVGGETGELFF. Written as DNA, the CDR3 is TGCGCCAGCAGCCAGGTGGGCGGAGAGACCGGGGAGCTGTTTTTT.

The V and J genes are TRBV27 and TRBJ1-1; the D is unclear. Germline V gives CDR1 MNHEY, CDR2 SMNVEV (reference sequence). Trimming removed 5 bases from V and 10 bases from J, with 17 bases in between. This CDR3 has 13 amino acids. The CDR3 protein is CASSLRPRSLAFF. The DNA of the CDR3 is TGTGCCAGCAGTCTTAGGCCGCGATCACTAGCTTTCTTT.

This clonotype has only a few counts. The chain couples TRBV6-2 or TRBV6-3 to TRBJ1-2; D gene unclear. V was clipped by 3 bases and J by 2 bases, with 10 bases between them. Germline-derived CDR1 and CDR2 are MNHEY and SVGEGT. This CDR3 has 14 amino acids. In nucleotides, the CDR3 is TGTGCCAGCAGTTATTCAACTGACAACTATGGCTACACCTTC. This sequence encodes CASSYSTDNYGYTF.

The chain combines TRBV12-3 or TRBV12-4 with TRBJ2-5, with TRBD1 matching 10 bases. The CDR3 sequence is 16 residues long. The junction had 9 bases not matched to a gene; V was cut back by 6 bases and J by 2 bases. The CDR3 DNA is TGTGCCAGCAGATCGGGAGGACAGGGGGGACAAGAGACCCAGTACTTC. Protein product: CASRSGGQGGQETQYF.

The chain uses TRBV29-1 and TRBJ2-7, with TRBD1 as a possible D gene (6 bases). Looked up from germline, CDR1 is SQVTM and CDR2 is ANQGSEA. Trimming took 0 bases from V and 4 from J, leaving 16 bases between them. The CDR3 extends over 15 amino acids. The CDR3 is CSVEDVGTTRYEQYF. The CDR3 coding sequence is TGCAGCGTTGAAGACGTGGGGACAACACGGTACGAGCAGTACTTC.